A single sample gave rise to the 15 T cell receptor beta chains below, sequenced in a study of T cell changes during pregnancy in multiple sclerosis. Produced via immunoSEQ multiplex PCR; TCRdb's table is partial and in-frame only. The table includes under 70,000 clones, about nine tenths detected once. The sample here was peripheral blood, taken after pregnancy. These receptors were taken from a female donor in good health, enrolled as a control in a pregnancy study.

This clone was seen once. The chain is built from TRBV10-3 and TRBJ2-1; TRBD2 is a possible D gene (7 bases). V was clipped by 5 bases and J by 14 bases, with 28 bases between them. Per the germline V gene, CDR1 is ENHRY and CDR2 is SYGVKD. This CDR3 region has 16 residues. The CDR3 coding sequence is TGTGCCATCAGTACTAGCGACGGGTTGAACGGGGGCGGCGAGTTCTTC. It specifies CAISTSDGLNGGGEFF.

This chain joins TRBV4-1 and TRBJ2-1; 11 nucleotides match TRBD2. The CDR3 runs 15 residues. The ends lost 4 bases at V and 4 bases at J; junction bases unmatched: 3. Germline V lookup: CDR1 MGHRA, CDR2 YSYEKL. The CDR3: CASSPTSGGYNEQFF. Here the CDR3 DNA reads TGCGCCAGCAGCCCTACTAGCGGGGGATACAATGAGCAGTTCTTC.

The rearrangement joins TRBV7-9 to TRBJ1-2; 7 bases line up with TRBD1. Trimming at V came to 6 bases and at J to 6 bases, leaving 7 bases not matched to a gene. CDR3 length equals 13 residues. The germline gives CDR1 SEHNR, CDR2 FQNEAQ (reference sequence). For the CDR3, the DNA is TGTGCCAGCAGTCTAACAGGGGACCATGGCTACACCTTC. Its protein is CASSLTGDHGYTF.

The CDR3 DNA follows: TGTGCCATCAGTGAGTCAGCCCCACAGGGGGCGGACAATGAGCAGTTCTTC. Translation: CAISESAPQGADNEQFF. This rearrangement joins TRBV10-3 to TRBJ2-1; 9 bases match TRBD1. Trimming cost V 0 bases and J 5 bases; bases outside gene matches: 8. The CDR3 covers 17 residues. CDR1 ENHRY and CDR2 SYGVKD come from the germline V gene.

This clone has just one count. The V and J genes are TRBV4-1 and TRBJ2-2; D perhaps matches TRBD1 (6 bases). Deletions cut 1 base from V and 4 bases from J, with 13 bases between. Germline CDR1 reads MGHRA; CDR2 reads YSYEKL. The CDR3 is 16 amino acids. The CDR3 nucleotides are TGCGCCAGCAGCCAAGGACTACAGGGCCGCACCGGGGAGCTGTTTTTT. Protein: CASSQGLQGRTGELFF.

The genes are TRBV30 and TRBJ2-5; 9 nucleotides line up with TRBD2. This CDR3 region has 12 residues. Unmatched junction bases numbered 0, after V lost 2 bases and J lost 5 bases. Germline assignment: CDR1 GTSNPN and CDR2 SVGIG (reference sequence). The CDR3 DNA reads TGTGCCTGGAGTCTAGCGGGGGAGACCCAGTACTTC. It encodes CAWSLAGETQYF.

The chain is built from TRBV7-9 and TRBJ1-3, with D hard to call. Germline CDR1 and CDR2: SEHNR and FQNEAQ (reference sequence). Trimming pared 0 bases from V and 11 bases from J, leaving 14 bases between. The CDR3 runs to 14 residues. CDR3 DNA sequence: TGTGCCAGCAGCTTAGCGTCAGTAGGAGGCTCCATATATTTT. This codes for CASSLASVGGSIYF. The whole variable domain, filled in from reference TRBV7-9 and TRBJ1-3, reads DTGVSQNPRHKITKRGQNVTFRCDPISEHNRLYWYRQTLGQGPEFLTYFQNEAQLEKSRLLSDRFSAERPKGSFSTLEIQRTEQGDSAMYLCASSLASVGGSIYFGEGSWLTVV.

Worth noting for this clone: Other nucleotide sequences in the sample specify the same CDR3. This chain links TRBV30 with TRBJ1-5; D not certain. Trimming removed 0 bases at V and 2 bases at J, with 5 bases between. The CDR3 sequence is 13 residues long. Looked up from germline, CDR1 is GTSNPN and CDR2 is SVGIG (reference sequence). The chain's CDR3 is CAWSVSGNQPQHF. CDR3 nucleotide sequence: TGTGCCTGGAGTGTATCAGGCAATCAGCCCCAGCATTTT.

The gene calls are TRBV9 and TRBJ1-2; 7 bases align to TRBD1. This CDR3 contains 12 residues. Per the germline V gene, CDR1 is SGDLS and CDR2 is YYNGEE. V lost 3 bases, J lost 5 bases, and 1 base stayed unmatched. CDR3 in amino acids: CASSAQGYGYTF. In DNA form, the CDR3 reads TGTGCCAGCAGCGCACAGGGGTATGGCTACACCTTC.

The gene calls are TRBV28 and TRBJ1-4; 7 positions agree with TRBD1. CDR3 length equals 15 residues. Germline assignment: CDR1 MDHEN and CDR2 SYDVKM. Unmatched junction bases numbered 6, after V lost 8 bases and J lost 0 bases. The CDR3 reads CASWDRGATNEKLFF. The CDR3 DNA sequence: TGTGCCAGCTGGGACAGAGGTGCAACTAATGAAAAACTGTTTTTT.

This sequence joins TRBV5-6 and TRBJ1-1; 9 bases fit TRBD1. Germline CDR1 SGHDT, CDR2 YYEEEE. V shed 5 bases, J shed 6 bases, and the junction held 5 bases outside the gene matches. The CDR3 consists of 13 residues. DNA for the CDR3: TGTGCCAGCAGTTATAGACAGGGGGCTGAAGCTTTCTTT. This translates into CASSYRQGAEAFF.

This chain links TRBV15 with TRBJ1-5; perhaps TRBD1 as D (6 bases). The germline V and J ends were trimmed by 0 bases and 7 bases, with 13 bases remaining between them. The CDR3 sequence is 15 residues long. In germline, CDR1 is LNHNV, CDR2 YYDKDF (reference sequence). Here the CDR3 reads CATSRDRAGEQPQHF. For the CDR3, the DNA is TGTGCCACCAGCAGAGATAGGGCAGGGGAACAGCCCCAGCATTTT. The variable domain in full, with the rest retrieved from reference TRBV15 and TRBJ1-5, is DAMVIQNPRYQVTQFGKPVTLSCSQTLNHNVMYWYQQKSSQAPKLLFHYYDKDFNNEADTPDNFQSRRPNTSFCFLDIRSPGLGDTAMYLCATSRDRAGEQPQHFGDGTRLSIL.

V gene TRBV7-2 combines with J gene TRBJ1-3; the match to TRBD1 covers 7 bases. Trimming cost V 1 base and J 4 bases; bases outside gene matches: 16. In germline, CDR1 is SGHTA, CDR2 FQGNSA. The CDR3 has 19 amino acids. This CDR3 reads CASSLGSGQVTLAGNTIYF. CDR3 nucleotide sequence: TGTGCCAGCAGCTTAGGGTCCGGACAGGTGACCTTGGCGGGAAACACCATATATTTT.

This chain links TRBV19 with TRBJ2-5; 11 bases match TRBD2. V shed 8 bases, J shed 4 bases, and the junction held 12 bases outside the gene matches. CDR3 length equals 16 residues. Germline V lookup: CDR1 LNHDA, CDR2 SQIVND (reference sequence). CDR3 protein: CASQKALAGAGETQYF. CDR3 in DNA: TGTGCCAGTCAAAAGGCACTAGCGGGGGCCGGAGAGACCCAGTACTTC.

The rearrangement links TRBV19 to TRBJ1-1; D is ambiguous. In germline, CDR1 is LNHDA, CDR2 SQIVND (reference sequence). V lost 3 bases, J lost 1 base, and 9 bases lay in between. This CDR3 contains 14 residues. The CDR3 DNA sequence: TGTGCCAGTAGTATCCCCGGAGGGAACACTGAAGCTTTCTTT. This encodes CASSIPGGNTEAFF.